The 14 T cell receptor beta chains in this list originate from one sample, sequenced in a study of OX40 agonist ivuxolimab in advanced cancers. Repertoires were generated with immunoSEQ multiplex PCR, while TCRdb's copy carries only in-frame clones and drops some. The table shows under 75,000 clones, with around nine tenths occurring only once. The sample consisted of CD4+ or CD8+ T cells sorted from blood, taken in a trial of the OX40 agonist ivuxolimab. All receptors derive from an adult with an advanced solid tumor such as melanoma, head and neck, liver or kidney cancer.

This chain uses TRBV11-3 with TRBJ2-5, with TRBD2 identical over 7 bases. Germline V gives CDR1 SGHNT, CDR2 YENEEA. Losses at the gene ends were 3 bases for V and 5 bases for J; bases not matched to a gene: 9. This CDR3 has 15 residues. In DNA form, the CDR3 reads TGTGCCAGCAGCTTCTCGGGGGGTCTTTCGGAGACCCAGTACTTC. Its translation is CASSFSGGLSETQYF.

The V call is TRBV11-3, the J call TRBJ2-2; D ambiguous. The CDR3 contains 14 residues. V lost 1 base to trimming and J lost 6 bases, with 9 bases between them. Germline lookup yields CDR1 SGHNT and CDR2 YENEEA. For the CDR3, the DNA is TGTGCCAGCAGCTTAGTTTCTGAGGCCGGGGAGCTGTTTTTT. Its translation: CASSLVSEAGELFF.

As DNA, the CDR3 is TGTGCCAGCAGTTTATGGGGGCAGGGCTATGGCTACACCTTC. Protein: CASSLWGQGYGYTF. V usage is TRBV27 and J usage is TRBJ1-2; tentatively, D is TRBD1 (6 bases). Deletions cut 1 base from V and 4 bases from J, with 10 bases between. The CDR3 is 14 residues long. The germline gives CDR1 MNHEY, CDR2 SMNVEV (reference sequence).

The V call is TRBV6-1, the J call TRBJ2-7, with 8 positions matching TRBD1. Unmatched junction bases numbered 9, after V lost 11 bases and J lost 0 bases. Germline CDR1 is MNHNS and CDR2 is SASEGT. This CDR3 contains 14 residues. The CDR3 spells CAVQWDRSSYEQYF. The CDR3 nucleotides are TGTGCCGTCCAGTGGGACAGGAGCTCCTACGAGCAGTACTTC.

The chain has TRBV27 and TRBJ2-2, with D uncertain. The length of the CDR3 is 15 residues. V lost 1 base and J 4 bases, leaving 10 bases between the germline ends. Germline V gene sequence: CDR1 MNHEY, CDR2 SMNVEV (reference sequence). Written as DNA, the CDR3 is TGTGCCAGCAGTTTATTGCCCTATTCCACCGGGGAGCTGTTTTTT. Translation gives CASSLLPYSTGELFF.

This clone showed up just a few times. This chain's CDR3 is CASSSNYNREEYGYTF. Written as DNA, the CDR3 is TGTGCCAGCAGTTCCAATTATAACCGGGAAGAGTATGGCTACACCTTC. This chain uses TRBV28 with TRBJ1-2; D gene unclear. This CDR3 has 16 residues. Germline loops: CDR1 MDHEN, CDR2 SYDVKM. With 4 bases removed from V and 5 bases from J, the gap between germline ends came to 20 bases.

The DNA of the CDR3 is TGTGCCAGCGGGGGGACTAGCGCATCCTACGAGCAGTACTTC. Translation gives CASGGTSASYEQYF. V usage is TRBV4-2 and J usage is TRBJ2-7; 10 bases fit TRBD2. The V gene end was trimmed by 8 bases and the J gene end by 1 base; junction bases not matched to a gene: 5. CDR3 length: 14 amino acids. Germline-derived CDR1 and CDR2 are LGHNA and YNFKEQ.

Only one count was recorded for this clone. The chain joins TRBV4-1 to TRBJ2-7, with 7 bases lining up with TRBD2. The CDR3 is made up of 15 amino acids. The ends lost 1 base at V and 1 base at J; junction bases unmatched: 4. Per germline, CDR1 MGHRA and CDR2 YSYEKL. For the CDR3, the DNA is TGCGCCAGCAGCCAAGGTCCTAGCGGATCCTACGAGCAGTACTTC. It specifies CASSQGPSGSYEQYF.

This sequence joins TRBV27 and TRBJ2-7; perhaps TRBD1 as D (6 bases). Looked up from germline, CDR1 is MNHEY and CDR2 is SMNVEV (reference sequence). The CDR3 length is 13 residues. V gave up 6 bases and J gave up 3 bases, with 12 bases separating them. The CDR3 DNA reads as TGTGCCAGCAGAGCGACAGGTAACTACGAGCAGTACTTC. Translating it yields CASRATGNYEQYF.

V usage is TRBV28 and J usage is TRBJ2-7, with 10 nucleotides matching TRBD1. J gave up 6 bases and V 6 bases, and 8 bases lay outside the gene matches. CDR1 and CDR2 from the germline V gene are MDHEN and SYDVKM. The CDR3 totals 14 residues. The CDR3 nucleotides are TGTGCCAGCAGGGGGCAGACAGGGGGCATCGAGCAGTACTTC. It codes for CASRGQTGGIEQYF.

V usage is TRBV6-6 and J usage is TRBJ1-5; 7 nucleotides agree with TRBD1. Germline V gene lookup returns CDR1 MNHNY and CDR2 SVGAGI (reference sequence). V was clipped by 10 bases and J by 13 bases; unmatched bases: 13. The CDR3 has 12 amino acids. The CDR3 bases are TGTGCCACCTCGACAGGGAAATATGCTCAGCATTTT. Its protein is CATSTGKYAQHF.

The CDR3 nucleotides are TGTGCCAGCAGCCCCCGGACAGGGGGCGTGGAGGACAGGCAGTTCTTC. Its translation: CASSPRTGGVEDRQFF. The chain employs TRBV7-2 and TRBJ2-1; 11 bases line up with TRBD1. CDR3 size: 16 residues. Germline trimming cut 5 bases from V and 12 bases from J; bases unmatched to any gene: 15. Germline CDR1 and CDR2: SGHTA and FQGNSA.

The rearrangement uses TRBV6-4 and TRBJ1-1; D not certain. Trimming left V 0 bases short and J 0 bases short, with 14 bases between. This CDR3 is 17 amino acids long. The V gene's germline CDR1 is MRHNA and CDR2 SNTAGT. CDR3 sequence (DNA): TGTGCCAGCAGTGACTCGAGTAAGCTATTAATGAACACTGAAGCTTTCTTT. Protein: CASSDSSKLLMNTEAFF.

As DNA, the CDR3 is TGCGCCAGCAGCCAAGAAGGGGGGACAGGCGACATTCAGTACTTC. Translating it yields CASSQEGGTGDIQYF. The rearrangement uses TRBV4-1 and TRBJ2-4; TRBD1 agrees at 8 bases. Unmatched junction bases numbered 6, after V lost 0 bases and J lost 8 bases. Germline V gives CDR1 MGHRA, CDR2 YSYEKL. The CDR3 runs 15 residues.